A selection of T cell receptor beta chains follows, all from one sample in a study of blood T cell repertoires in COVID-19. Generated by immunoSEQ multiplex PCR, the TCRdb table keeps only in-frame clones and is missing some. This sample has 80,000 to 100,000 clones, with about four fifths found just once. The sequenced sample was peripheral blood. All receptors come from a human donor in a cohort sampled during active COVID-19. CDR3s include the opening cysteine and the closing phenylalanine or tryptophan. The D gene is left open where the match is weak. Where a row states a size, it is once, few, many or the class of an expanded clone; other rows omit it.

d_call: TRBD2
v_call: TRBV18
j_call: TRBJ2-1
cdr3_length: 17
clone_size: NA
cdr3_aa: CASSPPSGLADNNEQFF
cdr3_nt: TGTGCCAGCTCGCCCCCCTCGGGACTAGCGGACAACAATGAGCAGTTCTTC

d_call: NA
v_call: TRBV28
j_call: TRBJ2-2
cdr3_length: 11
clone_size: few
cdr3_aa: CASSLRLELFF
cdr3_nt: TGTGCCAGCAGCTTGCGCCTGGAGCTGTTTTTT

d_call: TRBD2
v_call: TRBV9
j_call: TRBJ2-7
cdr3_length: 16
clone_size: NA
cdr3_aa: CASSVEGGRMSGEQYF
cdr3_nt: TGTGCCAGCAGCGTAGAGGGCGGGAGGATGAGTGGGGAGCAGTACTTC

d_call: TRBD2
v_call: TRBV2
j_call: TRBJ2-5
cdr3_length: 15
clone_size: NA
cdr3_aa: CASSASSGREGSQYF
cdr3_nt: TGTGCCAGCAGTGCAAGTAGCGGGAGGGAAGGCAGCCAGTACTTC

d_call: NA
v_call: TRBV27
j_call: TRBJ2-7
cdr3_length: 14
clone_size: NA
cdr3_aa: CASSFGAGVGEQYF
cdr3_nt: TGTGCCAGCAGTTTTGGGGCAGGGGTTGGCGAGCAGTACTTC

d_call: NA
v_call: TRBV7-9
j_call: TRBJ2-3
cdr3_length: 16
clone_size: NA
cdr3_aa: CASSLVRATSTDTQYF
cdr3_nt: TGTGCCAGCAGCTTAGTCAGGGCCACTAGCACAGATACGCAGTATTTT

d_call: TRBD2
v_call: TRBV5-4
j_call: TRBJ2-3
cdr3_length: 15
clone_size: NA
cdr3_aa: CASRTSGRAGDTQYF
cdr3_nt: TGTGCCAGCAGGACTAGCGGGAGGGCTGGGGATACGCAGTATTTT

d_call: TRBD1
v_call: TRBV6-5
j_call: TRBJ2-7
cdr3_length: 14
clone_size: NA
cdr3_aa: CASGAGTGFYEQYF
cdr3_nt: TGTGCCAGCGGGGCCGGGACAGGGTTCTACGAGCAGTACTTC

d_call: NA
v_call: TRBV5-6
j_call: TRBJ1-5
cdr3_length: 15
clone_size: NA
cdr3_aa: CASSPGIGPSQPQHF
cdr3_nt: TGTGCCAGCAGCCCCGGGATCGGACCTAGTCAGCCCCAGCATTTT

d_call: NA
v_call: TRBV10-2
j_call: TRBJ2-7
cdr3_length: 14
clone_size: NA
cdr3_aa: CASSGVAGGAEQYF
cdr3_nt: TGCGCCAGCAGTGGAGTGGCCGGCGGAGCCGAGCAGTACTTC

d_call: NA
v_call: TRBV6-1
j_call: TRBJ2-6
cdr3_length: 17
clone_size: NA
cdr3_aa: CASSELTASAGANVLTF
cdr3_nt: TGTGCCAGCAGTGAACTAACAGCTTCTGCCGGGGCCAACGTCCTGACTTTC

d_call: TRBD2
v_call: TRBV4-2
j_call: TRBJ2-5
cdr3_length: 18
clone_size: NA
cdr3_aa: CASSQEISGGSEAETQYF
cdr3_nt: TGTGCCAGCAGCCAAGAGATTTCTGGCGGGAGTGAAGCAGAGACCCAGTACTTC

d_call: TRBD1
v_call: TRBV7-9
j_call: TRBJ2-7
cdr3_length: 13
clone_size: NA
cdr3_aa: CASSPDRGSEQYF
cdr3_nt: TGTGCCAGCAGCCCAGACAGGGGATCCGAGCAGTACTTC

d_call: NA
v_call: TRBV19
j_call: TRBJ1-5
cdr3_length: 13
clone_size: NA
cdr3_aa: CASSIWGGQPQHF
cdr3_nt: TGTGCCAGTAGTATATGGGGGGGTCAGCCCCAGCATTTT

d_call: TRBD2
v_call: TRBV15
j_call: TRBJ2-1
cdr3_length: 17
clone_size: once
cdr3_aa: CATSRGRKAGGGNEQFF
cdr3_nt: TGTGCCACCAGCAGAGGTCGGAAAGCGGGAGGAGGGAATGAGCAGTTCTTC

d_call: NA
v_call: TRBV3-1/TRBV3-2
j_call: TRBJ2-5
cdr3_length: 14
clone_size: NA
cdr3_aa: CASSQDGREETQYF
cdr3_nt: TGTGCCAGCAGCCAAGATGGAAGGGAGGAGACCCAGTACTTC

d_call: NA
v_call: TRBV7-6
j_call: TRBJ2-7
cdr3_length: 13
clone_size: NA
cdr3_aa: CASSSSPSYEQYF
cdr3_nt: TGTGCCAGCAGCTCTTCCCCCTCCTACGAGCAGTACTTC

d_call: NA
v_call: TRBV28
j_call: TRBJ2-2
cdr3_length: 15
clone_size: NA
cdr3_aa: CASSAPWPYTGELFF
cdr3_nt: TGTGCCAGCAGTGCCCCCTGGCCTTACACCGGGGAGCTGTTTTTT

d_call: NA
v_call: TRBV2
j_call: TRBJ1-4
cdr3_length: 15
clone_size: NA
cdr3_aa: CASRAQGATNEKLFF
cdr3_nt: TGTGCCAGCAGGGCTCAAGGAGCAACTAATGAAAAACTGTTTTTT

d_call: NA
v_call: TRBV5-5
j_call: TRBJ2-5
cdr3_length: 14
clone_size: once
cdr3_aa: CASSLDVLQETQYF
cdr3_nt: TGTGCCAGCAGCTTGGATGTCCTCCAAGAGACCCAGTACTTC

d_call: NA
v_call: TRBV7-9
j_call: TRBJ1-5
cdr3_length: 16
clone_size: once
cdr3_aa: CASSLGAGYSNQPQHF
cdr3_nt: TGTGCCAGCAGCCTGGGAGCGGGATATAGCAATCAGCCCCAGCATTTT

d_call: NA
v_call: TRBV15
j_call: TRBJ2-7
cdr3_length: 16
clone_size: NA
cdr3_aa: CATSRVGSGNSYEQYF
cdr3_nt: TGTGCCACCAGCAGAGTAGGGAGTGGAAATTCCTACGAGCAGTACTTC

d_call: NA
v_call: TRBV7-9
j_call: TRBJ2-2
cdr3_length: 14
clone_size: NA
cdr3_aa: CASSLGLHTGELFF
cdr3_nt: TGTGCCAGCAGCTTAGGACTGCACACCGGGGAGCTGTTTTTT

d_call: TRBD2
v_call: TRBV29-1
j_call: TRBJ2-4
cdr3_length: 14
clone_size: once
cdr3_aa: CSVSGTSGLNIQYF
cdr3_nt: TGCAGCGTATCCGGGACTAGCGGATTAAACATTCAGTACTTC

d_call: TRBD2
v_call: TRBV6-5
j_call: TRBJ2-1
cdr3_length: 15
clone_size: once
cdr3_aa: CASSLAGDSSNEQFF
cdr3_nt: TGTGCCAGCAGTTTAGCGGGAGATTCCAGCAATGAGCAGTTCTTC

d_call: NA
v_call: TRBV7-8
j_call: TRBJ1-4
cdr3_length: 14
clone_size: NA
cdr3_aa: CASSLGLGGEKLFF
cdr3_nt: TGTGCCAGCAGCTTAGGACTGGGGGGAGAAAAACTGTTTTTT

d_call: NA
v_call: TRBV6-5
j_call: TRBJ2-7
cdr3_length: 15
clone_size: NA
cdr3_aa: CASSYSGSQGREQYF
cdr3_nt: TGTGCCAGCAGTTACTCCGGGTCTCAGGGTCGCGAGCAGTACTTC

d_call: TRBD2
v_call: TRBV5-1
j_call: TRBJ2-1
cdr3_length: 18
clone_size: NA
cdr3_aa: CASSSSVAGARGGDEQFF
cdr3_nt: TGCGCCAGCAGCTCCTCGGTAGCGGGAGCGCGGGGGGGGGATGAGCAGTTCTTC

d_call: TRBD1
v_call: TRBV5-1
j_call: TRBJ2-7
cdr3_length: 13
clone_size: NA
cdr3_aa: CASSLGTGGEQYF
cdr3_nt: TGCGCCAGCAGCTTGGGCACAGGGGGGGAGCAGTACTTC

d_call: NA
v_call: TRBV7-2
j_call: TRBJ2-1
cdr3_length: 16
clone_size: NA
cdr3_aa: CASSPGGRGTYNEQFF
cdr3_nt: TGTGCCAGCAGCCCCGGCGGCAGGGGAACCTACAATGAGCAGTTCTTC

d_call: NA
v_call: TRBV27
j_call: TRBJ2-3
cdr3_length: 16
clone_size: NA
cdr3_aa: CASSLRAPSLTDTQYF
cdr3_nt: TGTGCCAGCAGTCTGAGAGCGCCGAGTCTCACAGATACGCAGTATTTT

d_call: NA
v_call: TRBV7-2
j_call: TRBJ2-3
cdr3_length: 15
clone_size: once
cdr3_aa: CASSVGLSSTDTQYF
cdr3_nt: TGTGCCAGCAGCGTGGGACTCTCTAGCACAGATACGCAGTATTTT

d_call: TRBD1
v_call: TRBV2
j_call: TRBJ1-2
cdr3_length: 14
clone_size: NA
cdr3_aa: CASSEADRTYGYTF
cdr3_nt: TGTGCCAGCAGTGAAGCGGACAGGACCTATGGCTACACCTTC

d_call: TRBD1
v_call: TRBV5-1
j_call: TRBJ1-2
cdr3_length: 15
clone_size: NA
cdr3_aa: CASSIGTGPGGGYTF
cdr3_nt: TGCGCCAGCAGCATAGGGACAGGACCCGGGGGAGGCTACACCTTC

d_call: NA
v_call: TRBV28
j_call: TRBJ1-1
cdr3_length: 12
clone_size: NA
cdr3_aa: CASSFRRGKAFF
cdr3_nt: TGTGCCAGCAGTTTCCGTAGGGGGAAAGCTTTCTTT

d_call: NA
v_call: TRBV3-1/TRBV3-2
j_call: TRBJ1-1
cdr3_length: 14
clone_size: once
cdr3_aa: CASSPGGANTEAFF
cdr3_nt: TGTGCCAGCAGCCCTGGGGGGGCCAACACTGAAGCTTTCTTT

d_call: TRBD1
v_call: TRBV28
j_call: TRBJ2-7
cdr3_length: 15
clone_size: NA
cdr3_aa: CASSSPGQGAYEQYF
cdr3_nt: TGTGCCAGCAGTTCACCTGGACAGGGTGCCTACGAGCAGTACTTC

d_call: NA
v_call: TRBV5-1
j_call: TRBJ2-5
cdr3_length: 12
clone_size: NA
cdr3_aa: CASSSSTETQYF
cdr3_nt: TGCGCCAGCAGCTCCTCTACGGAGACCCAGTACTTC

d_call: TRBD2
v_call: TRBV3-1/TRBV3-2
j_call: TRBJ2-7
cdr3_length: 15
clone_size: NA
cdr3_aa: CASSHLAGVSYEQYF
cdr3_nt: TGTGCCAGCAGCCACCTAGCGGGAGTGTCCTACGAGCAGTACTTC

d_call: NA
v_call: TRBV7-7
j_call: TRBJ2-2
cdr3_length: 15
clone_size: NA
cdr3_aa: CASSSGFTVSGELFF
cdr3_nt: TGTGCCAGCAGCTCCGGGTTTACTGTGTCCGGGGAGCTGTTTTTT

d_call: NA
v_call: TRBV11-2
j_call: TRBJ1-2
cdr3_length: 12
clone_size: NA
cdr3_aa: CASSGGAQRYTF
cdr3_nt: TGTGCCAGCAGTGGGGGCGCACAGCGCTACACCTTC

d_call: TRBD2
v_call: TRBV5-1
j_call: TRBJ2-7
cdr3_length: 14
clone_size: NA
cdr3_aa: CASSLGSGTSEQYF
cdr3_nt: TGCGCCAGCAGCTTGGGTAGCGGGACTTCCGAGCAGTACTTC

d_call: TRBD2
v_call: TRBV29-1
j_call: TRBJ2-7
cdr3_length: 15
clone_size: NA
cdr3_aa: CSVPASGLGVPEQYF
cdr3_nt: TGCAGCGTTCCTGCCTCCGGACTAGGGGTTCCCGAGCAGTACTTC

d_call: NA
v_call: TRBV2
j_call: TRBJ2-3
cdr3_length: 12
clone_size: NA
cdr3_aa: CAAGRDTDTQYF
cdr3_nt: TGTGCCGCAGGTCGGGACACAGATACGCAGTATTTT

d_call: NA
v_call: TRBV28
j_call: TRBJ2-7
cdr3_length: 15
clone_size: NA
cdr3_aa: CASSQPPPTPEGQYF
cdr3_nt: TGTGCCAGCAGTCAACCACCCCCTACGCCAGAGGGGCAGTACTTC

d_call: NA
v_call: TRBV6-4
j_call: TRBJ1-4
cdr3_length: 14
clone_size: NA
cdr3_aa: CAPGGGLANEKLFF
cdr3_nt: TGTGCCCCCGGGGGGGGCCTCGCTAATGAAAAACTGTTTTTT

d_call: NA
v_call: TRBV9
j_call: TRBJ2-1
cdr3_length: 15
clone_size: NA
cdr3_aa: CASSVEPSSASEQFF
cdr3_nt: TGTGCCAGCAGCGTAGAGCCTAGCTCGGCGAGTGAGCAGTTCTTC

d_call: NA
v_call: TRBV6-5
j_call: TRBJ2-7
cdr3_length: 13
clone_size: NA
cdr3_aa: CASIRGGSYEQYF
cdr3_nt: TGTGCCAGCATCAGGGGCGGCTCCTACGAGCAGTACTTC

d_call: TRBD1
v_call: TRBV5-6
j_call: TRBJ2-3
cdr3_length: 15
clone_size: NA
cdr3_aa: CASSLGQGSTDTQYF
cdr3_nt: TGTGCCAGCAGCTTGGGACAGGGGAGCACAGATACGCAGTATTTT

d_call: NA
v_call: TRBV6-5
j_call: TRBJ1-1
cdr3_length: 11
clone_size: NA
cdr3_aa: CASGFRAEAFF
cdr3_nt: TGTGCCAGCGGTTTCAGGGCTGAAGCTTTCTTT

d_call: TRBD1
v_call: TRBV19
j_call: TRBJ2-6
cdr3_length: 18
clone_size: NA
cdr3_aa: CASSTPGTGPSGANVLTF
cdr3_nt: TGTGCCAGTAGTACCCCCGGGACAGGCCCCTCTGGGGCCAACGTCCTGACTTTC

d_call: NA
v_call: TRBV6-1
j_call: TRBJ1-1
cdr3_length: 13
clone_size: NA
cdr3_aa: CASSEASNTEAFF
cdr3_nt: TGTGCCAGCAGTGAAGCGTCTAACACTGAAGCTTTCTTT

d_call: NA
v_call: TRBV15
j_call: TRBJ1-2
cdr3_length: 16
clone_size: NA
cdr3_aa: CATSRDPLDTFYGYTF
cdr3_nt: TGTGCCACCAGCAGAGATCCCCTGGACACCTTCTATGGCTACACCTTC

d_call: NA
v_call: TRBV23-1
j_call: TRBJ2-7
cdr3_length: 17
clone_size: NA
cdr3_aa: CASSQSNARAGSYEQYF
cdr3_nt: TGCGCCAGCAGTCAATCGAACGCGAGGGCTGGCTCCTACGAGCAGTACTTC

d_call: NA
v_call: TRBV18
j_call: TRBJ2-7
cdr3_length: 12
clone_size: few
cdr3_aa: CASSSSGYEQYF
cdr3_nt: TGTGCCAGCTCATCAAGCGGCTACGAGCAGTACTTC

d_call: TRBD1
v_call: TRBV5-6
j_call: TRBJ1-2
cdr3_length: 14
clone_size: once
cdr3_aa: CASSLRDSGANLSF
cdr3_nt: TGTGCCAGCAGCCTGCGGGACAGTGGGGCTAATCTTTCCTTC

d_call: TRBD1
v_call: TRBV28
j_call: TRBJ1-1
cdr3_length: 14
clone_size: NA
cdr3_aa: CASSLQGKGPEAFF
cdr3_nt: TGTGCCAGCAGCCTACAGGGGAAAGGCCCTGAAGCTTTCTTT

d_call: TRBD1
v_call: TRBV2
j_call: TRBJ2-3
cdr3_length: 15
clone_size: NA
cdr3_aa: CASSRDRGLGDTQYF
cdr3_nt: TGTGCCAGCAGTAGGGACAGGGGGCTTGGAGATACGCAGTATTTT

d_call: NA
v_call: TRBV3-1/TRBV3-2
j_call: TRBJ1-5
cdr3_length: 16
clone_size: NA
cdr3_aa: CASSRGISRVNQPQHF
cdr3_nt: TGTGCCAGCAGCCGCGGAATAAGTCGAGTCAATCAGCCCCAGCATTTT